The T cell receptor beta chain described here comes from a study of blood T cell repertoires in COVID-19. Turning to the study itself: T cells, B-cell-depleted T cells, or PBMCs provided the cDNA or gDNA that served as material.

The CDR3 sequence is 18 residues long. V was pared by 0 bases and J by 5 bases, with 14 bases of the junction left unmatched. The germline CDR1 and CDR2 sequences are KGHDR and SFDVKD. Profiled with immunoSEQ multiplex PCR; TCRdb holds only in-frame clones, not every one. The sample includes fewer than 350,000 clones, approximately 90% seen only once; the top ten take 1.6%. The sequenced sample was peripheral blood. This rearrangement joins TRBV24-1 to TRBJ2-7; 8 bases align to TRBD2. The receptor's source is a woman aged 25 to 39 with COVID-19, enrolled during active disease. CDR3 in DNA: TGTGCCACCAGTGATTTGCATCCCTTTCAAGGACTAGCCCACGAGCAGTACGTC. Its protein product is CATSDLHPFQGLAHEQYV.